These 19 T cell receptor beta chains share one sample of origin, sequenced in a study of T cells in tumors after PD-1 blockade (dated by TCRdb to between 2018 and 2021). The library came from the immunoSEQ multiplex PCR assay. In TCRdb, the immuneACCESS table is reduced to in-frame sequences with V and J assigned. These tables do not hold every clone; where another copy was compared, an unresolved V gene accounts for under half, and the others remain unexplained. This sample comprises tens of thousands of clones, approximately 79% of them detected only once. The ten top clones hold about 9.3% of the sample. The material was PBMCs, obtained before anti-PD-1 therapy. The receptor set was obtained from a human donor with advanced basal cell or squamous cell carcinoma (not recorded which).

The genes are TRBV28 and TRBJ1-2; D gene ambiguous. The germline V and J ends were trimmed by 8 bases and 2 bases, with 21 bases remaining between them. The CDR3 has 16 residues. Germline values: CDR1 MDHEN, CDR2 SYDVKM. CDR3 nucleotide sequence: TGTGCCAGCGCCTCACTGGAGTCTACCAAAAACTATGGCTACACCTTC. It yields the protein CASASLESTKNYGYTF.

The chain combines TRBV6-6 with TRBJ1-2, with 7 positions matching TRBD1. Germline V gene data show CDR1 as MNHNY and CDR2 as SVGAGI (reference sequence). J gave up 8 bases and V 0 bases, and 9 bases lay outside the gene matches. This CDR3 comprises 15 residues. CDR3 amino acids: CASSYSGGATRGYTF. For the CDR3, the DNA is TGTGCCAGCAGTTACTCAGGGGGCGCGACACGCGGCTACACCTTC.

V is TRBV7-6 and J is TRBJ2-3, with D uncertain. Germline CDR1 SGHVS, CDR2 FNYEAQ. The CDR3 is 12 residues long. The V and J ends lost 5 bases and 2 bases respectively, with 5 bases between them. The CDR3 protein is CASSGHTDTQYF. The CDR3 DNA reads TGTGCCAGCAGCGGGCACACAGATACGCAGTATTTT.

As regards this clone: The same CDR3 is also encoded by other DNA sequences in this sample. This chain uses TRBV2 with TRBJ2-3, with D possibly called TRBD1 or TRBD2 (6 bases each). Germline V gene sequence: CDR1 SNHLY, CDR2 FYNNEI. The CDR3 is 15 amino acids. V shed 3 bases and J shed 6 bases, with 16 bases lying between them. CDR3 DNA: TGTGCCAGCAGTGAGAGGACGGGGGCGGGCGATACGCAGTATTTT. This sequence encodes CASSERTGAGDTQYF.

V usage is TRBV5-1 and J usage is TRBJ2-5, with TRBD1 identical over 11 bases. This CDR3 contains 13 residues. Germline trimming cut 3 bases from V and 7 bases from J; bases unmatched to any gene: 2. Looked up from germline, CDR1 is SGHRS and CDR2 is YFSETQ. CDR3 residues: CASSWDRGGTQYF. CDR3 DNA sequence: TGCGCCAGCAGCTGGGACAGGGGGGGGACCCAGTACTTC.

V usage is TRBV19 and J usage is TRBJ1-1; D remains ambiguous. Germline V gene data show CDR1 as LNHDA and CDR2 as SQIVND (reference sequence). This CDR3 has 14 residues. Trimming stripped 1 base from V and 3 bases from J, with 9 bases between. CDR3: CASSIGNRYTEAFF. The DNA for the CDR3 is TGTGCCAGTAGTATAGGGAATCGGTACACTGAAGCTTTCTTT. Based on the CDR3 plus reference TRBV19 and TRBJ1-1, the full variable domain is DGGITQSPKYLFRKEGQNVTLSCEQNLNHDAMYWYRQDPGQGLRLIYYSQIVNDFQKGDIAEGYSVSREKKESFPLTVTSAQKNPTAFYLCASSIGNRYTEAFFGQGTRLTVV.

Only a few counts were recorded for this clone. The chain carries TRBV19 and TRBJ1-4, with D hard to call. V lost 4 bases to trimming and J lost 8 bases, with 17 bases between them. The CDR3 covers 15 residues. The germline CDR1 and CDR2 sequences are LNHDA and SQIVND (reference sequence). CDR3 coding DNA: TGTGCCAGTAGTACTTGGACGCCCGAGCGAGAAAAACTGTTTTTT. It translates to CASSTWTPEREKLFF. Filled out from reference TRBV19 and TRBJ1-4, the complete variable domain reads DGGITQSPKYLFRKEGQNVTLSCEQNLNHDAMYWYRQDPGQGLRLIYYSQIVNDFQKGDIAEGYSVSREKKESFPLTVTSAQKNPTAFYLCASSTWTPEREKLFFGSGTQLSVL.

For the CDR3, the DNA is TGTGCCATCGCCGGGAACGATAACACCATATATTTT. Its translation is CAIAGNDNTIYF. The V gene is TRBV10-3, the J gene TRBJ1-3; D is unclear. CDR3 length: 12 amino acids. Trimming cost V 8 bases and J 7 bases, with 12 bases left between them. The V gene's germline CDR1 is ENHRY and CDR2 SYGVKD.

This clone was seen once. The genes are TRBV6-5 and TRBJ2-7, with TRBD1 identical over 8 bases. This CDR3 spans 15 amino acids. The germline CDR1 and CDR2 sequences are MNHEY and SVGAGI. V shed 4 bases, J shed 0 bases, and the junction held 5 bases outside the gene matches. In DNA form, the CDR3 reads TGTGCCAGCAGTTCCGGACAGGGAAGCTCCTACGAGCAGTACTTC. Protein product: CASSSGQGSSYEQYF.

This clone was found once. This chain uses TRBV6-5 with TRBJ1-1; a weak D match, TRBD1 (6 bases). The CDR3 totals 13 residues. V lost 0 bases to trimming and J lost 7 bases, with 9 bases between them. The germline V gene encodes CDR1 MNHEY and CDR2 SVGAGI. For the CDR3, the DNA is TGTGCCAGCAGTTACTCGCAGGGGAGTGAAGCTTTCTTT. Translating it yields CASSYSQGSEAFF.

J is TRBJ1-6 and V is TRBV2; 9 bases agree with TRBD1. V trimming: 6 bases; J trimming: 7 bases; junction bases outside the gene matches: 7. CDR3 length: 15 residues. The germline V gene has CDR1 SNHLY and CDR2 FYNNEI. The CDR3 spells CASSPRTGENSPLHF. Written as DNA, the CDR3 is TGTGCCAGCAGCCCCCGGACAGGGGAAAATTCACCCCTCCACTTT.

This chain connects TRBV5-4 to TRBJ2-7, with 8 bases fitting TRBD2. CDR1 is SGHNT and CDR2 is YYREEE in the germline V gene (reference sequence). The junction had 5 bases not matched to a gene; V was cut back by 0 bases and J by 0 bases. CDR3 length: 16 amino acids. This chain's CDR3 is CASSLDSSGISYEQYF. DNA of the CDR3: TGTGCCAGCAGCTTGGACAGTAGCGGGATCTCCTACGAGCAGTACTTC. The full variable domain, its missing parts supplied by reference TRBV5-4 and TRBJ2-7, is ETGVTQSPTHLIKTRGQQVTLRCSSQSGHNTVSWYQQALGQGPQFIFQYYREEENGRGNFPPRFSGLQFPNYSSELNVNALELDDSALYLCASSLDSSGISYEQYFGPGTRLTVT.

This chain links TRBV30 with TRBJ1-1; D perhaps matches TRBD1 (5 bases). Germline CDR1 reads GTSNPN; CDR2 reads SVGIG (reference sequence). V was cut by 3 bases and J by 0 bases, with 14 bases left in between. This CDR3 spans 15 amino acids. The CDR3 loop is CAWRVVWDLNTEAFF. For the CDR3, the DNA is TGTGCCTGGAGGGTTGTATGGGACTTGAACACTGAAGCTTTCTTT. Full variable domain (outside the CDR3, taken from reference TRBV30 and TRBJ1-1): SQTIHQWPATLVQPVGSPLSLECTVEGTSNPNLYWYRQAAGRGLQLLFYSVGIGQISSEVPQNLSASRPQDRQFILSSKKLLLSDSGFYLCAWRVVWDLNTEAFFGQGTRLTVV.

The rearrangement links TRBV5-6 to TRBJ1-1; D is unresolved. CDR1 and CDR2 (germline): SGHDT, YYEEEE. The CDR3 consists of 15 residues. V was trimmed by 1 base and J by 1 base, leaving 11 bases between them. The CDR3 loop reads CASSLYAASNTEAFF. The DNA for the CDR3 is TGTGCCAGCAGCTTGTATGCCGCTTCGAACACTGAAGCTTTCTTT.

J is TRBJ2-2 and V is TRBV12-3 or TRBV12-4, with TRBD1 as a possible D gene (5 bases). The CDR3 is 12 amino acids. Trimming removed 8 bases from V and 6 bases from J, with 10 bases in between. The CDR3 region has the DNA TGTGCCAGCGCCCAGGGCGCCGGGGAGCTGTTTTTT. Its protein product is CASAQGAGELFF.

The J gene is TRBJ1-2, the V gene TRBV19; TRBD1 matches 10 bases. The CDR3 contains 15 residues. Germline V gives CDR1 LNHDA, CDR2 SQIVND (reference sequence). V lost 4 bases to trimming and J lost 7 bases; unmatched junction nucleotides: 9. CDR3 sequence: CASSSRSDRGGGYTF. The DNA of the CDR3 is TGTGCCAGTAGTAGCCGCTCGGACAGGGGGGGTGGCTACACCTTC.

The chain links TRBV7-6 to TRBJ2-7; possibly TRBD1 for D (6 bases). V was shortened by 1 base and J by 1 base, with 11 bases between the two germline ends. CDR1 and CDR2 from the germline V gene are SGHVS and FNYEAQ. The CDR3 sequence is 15 residues long. The CDR3 here is CASSLGLDSSYEQYF. The CDR3 coding sequence is TGTGCCAGCAGCTTAGGACTGGACAGTTCCTACGAGCAGTACTTC.

V is TRBV10-2 and J is TRBJ1-5; 9 bases map to TRBD1. Germline CDR1 WSHSY, CDR2 SAAADI. J lost 2 bases, V lost 5 bases, and 4 bases had no gene match. The CDR3 runs to 15 residues. The CDR3 nucleotides are TGCGCCAGCAGTCCGACAGGGGGAGGCAATCAGCCCCAGCATTTT. This sequence encodes CASSPTGGGNQPQHF.

The chain couples TRBV18 to TRBJ2-1; 15 positions match TRBD2. In germline, CDR1 is KGHSH, CDR2 LQKENI. The J segment lost 9 bases and the V segment lost 3 bases, leaving 6 bases of the junction unmatched. CDR3 length equals 16 residues. This CDR3 is CASSPRTSGGASEQFF. CDR3 DNA: TGTGCCAGCTCACCCCGGACTAGCGGGGGGGCCAGTGAGCAGTTCTTC.